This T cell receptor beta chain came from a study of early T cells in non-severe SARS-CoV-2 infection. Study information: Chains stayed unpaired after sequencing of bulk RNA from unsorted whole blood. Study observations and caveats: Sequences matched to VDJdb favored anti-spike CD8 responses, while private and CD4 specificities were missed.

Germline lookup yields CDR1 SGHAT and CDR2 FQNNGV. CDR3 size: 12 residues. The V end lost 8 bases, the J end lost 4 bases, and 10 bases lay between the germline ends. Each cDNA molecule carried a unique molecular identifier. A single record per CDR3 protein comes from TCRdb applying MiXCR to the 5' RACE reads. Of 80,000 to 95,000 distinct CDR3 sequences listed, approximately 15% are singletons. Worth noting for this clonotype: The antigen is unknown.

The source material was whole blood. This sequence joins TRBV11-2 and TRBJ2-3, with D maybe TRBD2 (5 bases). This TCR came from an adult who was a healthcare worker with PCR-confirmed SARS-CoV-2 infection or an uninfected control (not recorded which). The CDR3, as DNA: TGTGCCAGCCGAGGGATCGCAGATACGCAGTATTTT. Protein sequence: CASRGIADTQYF.